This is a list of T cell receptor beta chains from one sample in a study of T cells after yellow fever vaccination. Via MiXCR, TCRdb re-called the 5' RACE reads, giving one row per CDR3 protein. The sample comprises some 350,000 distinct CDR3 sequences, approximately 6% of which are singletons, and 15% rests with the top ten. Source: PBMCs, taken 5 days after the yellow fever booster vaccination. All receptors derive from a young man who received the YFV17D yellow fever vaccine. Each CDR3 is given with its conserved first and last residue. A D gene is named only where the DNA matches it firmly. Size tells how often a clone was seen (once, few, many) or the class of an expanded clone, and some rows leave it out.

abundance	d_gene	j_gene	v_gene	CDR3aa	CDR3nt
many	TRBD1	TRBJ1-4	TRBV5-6	CASSWTDRGWGEKLFF	TGTGCCAGCAGCTGGACGGACAGGGGATGGGGTGAAAAACTGTTTTTT
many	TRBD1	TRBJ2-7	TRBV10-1	CASSESQGAGSEQYF	TGCGCCAGCAGTGAGTCTCAGGGGGCCGGGTCCGAGCAGTACTTC
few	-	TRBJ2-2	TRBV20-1	CSAAGLAGELFF	TGCAGTGCTGCGGGGCTCGCCGGGGAGCTGTTTTTT
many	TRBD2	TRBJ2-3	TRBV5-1	CASSFRGVLKSGEDTQYF	TGCGCCAGCAGCTTTCGGGGGGTCTTGAAAAGCGGGGAAGATACGCAGTATTTT
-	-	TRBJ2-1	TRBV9	CASSVELAYNEQFF	TGTGCCAGCAGCGTAGAGTTGGCCTACAATGAGCAGTTCTTC
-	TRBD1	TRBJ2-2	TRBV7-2	CASSSGTGSANTGELFF	TGTGCCAGCAGCTCCGGGACAGGGTCAGCGAACACCGGGGAGCTGTTTTTT
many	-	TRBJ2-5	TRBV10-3	CAISEPMNVASRETQYF	TGTGCCATCAGTGAACCAATGAACGTGGCTAGCCGAGAGACCCAGTACTTC
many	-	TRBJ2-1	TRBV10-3	CAISKGLASSYNEQFF	TGTGCCATCAGTAAAGGGCTAGCGAGCTCCTACAATGAGCAGTTCTTC
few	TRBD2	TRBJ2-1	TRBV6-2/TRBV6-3	CASSPHLAGWGNEQFF	TGTGCCAGCAGTCCTCACCTAGCGGGATGGGGCAATGAGCAGTTCTTC
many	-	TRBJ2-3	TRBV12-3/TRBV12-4	CASSRETDTQYF	TGTGCCAGTAGCAGGGAGACAGATACGCAGTATTTT
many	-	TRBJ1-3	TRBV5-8	CASSLNSGNTIYF	TGTGCCAGCAGCTTGAACAGTGGAAACACCATATATTTT
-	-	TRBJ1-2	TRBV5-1	CASSLVGAEDYGYTF	TGCGCCAGCAGCTTGGTCGGAGCAGAGGACTATGGCTACACCTTC
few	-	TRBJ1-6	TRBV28	CASSLDSRGNSPLHF	TGTGCCAGCAGTCTAGACAGTCGGGGGAATTCACCCCTCCACTTT
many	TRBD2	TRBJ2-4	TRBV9	CASARGASGDNRYF	TGTGCCAGCGCGAGGGGGGCTAGCGGGGACAATCGGTACTTC
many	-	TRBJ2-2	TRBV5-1	CASVGGNTGELFF	TGCGCCAGCGTCGGGGGGAACACCGGGGAGCTGTTTTTT
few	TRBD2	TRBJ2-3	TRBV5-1	CASSYSGRAVTDTQYF	TGCGCCAGCAGTTATAGCGGGAGGGCCGTCACAGATACGCAGTATTTT
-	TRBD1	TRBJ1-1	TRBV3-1	CASRTGGGEAFF	TGTGCCAGCAGGACAGGGGGAGGTGAAGCTTTCTTT
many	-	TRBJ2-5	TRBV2	CASFMTKLETQYF	TGTGCCAGCTTCATGACTAAGTTAGAGACCCAGTACTTC
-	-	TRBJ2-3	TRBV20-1	CSAPRRTDTQYF	TGCAGTGCCCCCCGGCGCACAGATACGCAGTATTTT
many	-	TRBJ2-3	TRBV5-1	CASSRRGGLDTQYF	TGCGCCAGTAGCCGGAGAGGCGGACTAGATACGCAGTATTTT
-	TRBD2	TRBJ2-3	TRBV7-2	CASRKGLASTDTQYF	TGTGCCAGCAGAAAAGGACTAGCTAGCACAGATACGCAGTATTTT
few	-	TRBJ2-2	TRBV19	CASRESGTGELFF	TGTGCCAGTAGGGAGTCTGGCACCGGGGAGCTGTTTTTT
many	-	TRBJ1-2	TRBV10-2	CASSGQNYGYTF	TGCGCCAGCAGTGGACAGAACTATGGCTACACCTTC
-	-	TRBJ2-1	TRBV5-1	CASSSKYEQFF	TGCGCCAGCAGCTCAAAATATGAGCAGTTCTTC
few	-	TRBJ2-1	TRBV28	CASYTYDLRPFF	TGTGCCAGCTACACCTACGACCTCAGGCCGTTCTTC
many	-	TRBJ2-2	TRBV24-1	CATSVDGRSPNTGELFF	TGTGCCACCAGTGTAGACGGGAGATCTCCGAACACCGGGGAGCTGTTTTTT
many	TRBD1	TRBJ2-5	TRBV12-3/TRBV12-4	CASSALGQGNQETQYF	TGTGCCAGCAGTGCCCTGGGACAGGGGAACCAAGAGACCCAGTACTTC
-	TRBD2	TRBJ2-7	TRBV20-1	CSATASGNPYEQYF	TGCAGTGCTACCGCTAGCGGTAACCCCTACGAGCAGTACTTC
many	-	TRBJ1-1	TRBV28	CASSGGRTEAFF	TGTGCCAGCAGTGGGGGGCGGACTGAAGCTTTCTTT
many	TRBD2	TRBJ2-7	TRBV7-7	CASSLGEGPYEQYF	TGTGCCAGCAGCTTGGGGGAGGGACCCTACGAGCAGTACTTC
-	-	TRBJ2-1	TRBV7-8	CASTGLTYNEQFF	TGTGCCAGCACCGGACTAACCTACAATGAGCAGTTCTTC
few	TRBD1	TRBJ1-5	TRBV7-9	CASSFGQGEGQPQHF	TGTGCCAGCAGCTTCGGACAGGGGGAAGGTCAGCCCCAGCATTTT
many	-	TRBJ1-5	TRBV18	CASSPNPGGNQPQHF	TGTGCCAGCTCACCAAACCCTGGGGGCAATCAGCCCCAGCATTTT
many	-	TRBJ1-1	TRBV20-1	CSAPIGGQTLEAFF	TGCAGTGCCCCGATCGGCGGTCAGACCCTTGAAGCTTTCTTT
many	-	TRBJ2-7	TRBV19	CASSTHGSGYEQYF	TGTGCCAGTAGTACACACGGGTCAGGCTACGAGCAGTACTTC
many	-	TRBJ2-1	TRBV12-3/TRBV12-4	CASSPLSSSYNEQFF	TGTGCCAGCAGCCCCCTTTCCAGCTCCTACAATGAGCAGTTCTTC
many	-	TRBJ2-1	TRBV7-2	CASSLAAVGSYNEQFF	TGTGCCAGCAGCTTAGCAGCGGTGGGGTCCTACAATGAGCAGTTCTTC
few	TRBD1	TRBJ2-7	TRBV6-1	CASSTIDRAYEQYF	TGTGCCAGCAGCACAATAGACAGGGCCTACGAGCAGTACTTC
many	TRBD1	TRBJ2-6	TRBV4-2	CASSQLRDRGRYGANVLTF	TGTGCCAGCAGCCAACTCCGGGACAGGGGGCGCTATGGGGCCAACGTCCTGACTTTC
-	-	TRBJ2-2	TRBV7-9	CASSLSGSRFPGELFF	TGTGCCAGCAGCTTATCGGGGTCGAGGTTCCCCGGGGAGCTGTTTTTT
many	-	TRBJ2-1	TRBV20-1	CSAPLQGGRNEQFF	TGCAGTGCCCCGCTACAGGGAGGTCGAAATGAGCAGTTCTTC
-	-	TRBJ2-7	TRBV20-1	CSARDLIGRHSYEQYF	TGCAGCGCTAGAGATCTAATCGGACGCCACTCCTACGAGCAGTACTTC
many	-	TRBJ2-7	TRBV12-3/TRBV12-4	CASSFGAPLPDEQYF	TGTGCCAGCAGTTTTGGGGCGCCCCTCCCGGACGAGCAGTACTTC
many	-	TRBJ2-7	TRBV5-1	CASSLDRTQTYEQYF	TGCGCCAGCAGCCTAGACAGGACCCAAACCTACGAGCAGTACTTC
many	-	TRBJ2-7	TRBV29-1	CSARTMAYEQYF	TGCAGCGCTAGGACTATGGCCTACGAGCAGTACTTC
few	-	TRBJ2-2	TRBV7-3	CASSLSDVSGELFF	TGTGCCAGCAGCTTATCGGACGTCTCCGGGGAGCTGTTTTTT
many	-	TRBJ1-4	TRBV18	CASSLGITNEKLFF	TGTGCCAGCTCCCTGGGGATTACTAATGAAAAACTGTTTTTT
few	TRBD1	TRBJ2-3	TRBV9	CASSPSGQDTDTQYF	TGTGCCAGCAGCCCTTCGGGACAGGACACAGATACGCAGTATTTT
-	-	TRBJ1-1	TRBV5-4	CASSPGIKVDTEAFF	TGTGCCAGCAGCCCGGGTATTAAGGTAGACACTGAAGCTTTCTTT
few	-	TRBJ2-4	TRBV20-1	CSATTGWLAKNIQYF	TGCAGTGCTACAACAGGGTGGCTAGCCAAAAACATTCAGTACTTC
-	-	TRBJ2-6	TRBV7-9	CASSLALGAGANVLTF	TGTGCCAGCAGCTTAGCGTTGGGAGCTGGGGCCAACGTCCTGACTTTC
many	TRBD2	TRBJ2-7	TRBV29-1	CSVEGKGLARHEQYF	TGCAGCGTTGAAGGAAAGGGACTAGCGAGGCACGAGCAGTACTTC
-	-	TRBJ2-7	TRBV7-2	CASSFGRGGEQYF	TGTGCCAGCAGCTTTGGGAGAGGAGGCGAGCAGTACTTC
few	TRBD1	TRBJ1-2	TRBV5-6	CASSPANRGRGGYTF	TGTGCCAGCAGCCCAGCGAACAGGGGGCGCGGTGGCTACACCTTC
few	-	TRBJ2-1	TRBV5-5	CASSLKSYNEQFF	TGTGCCAGCAGCTTGAAAAGTTACAATGAGCAGTTCTTC
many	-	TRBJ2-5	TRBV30	CAWTWTFGETQYF	TGTGCCTGGACCTGGACTTTTGGGGAGACCCAGTACTTC
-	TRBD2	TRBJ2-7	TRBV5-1	CASSLASTSGGISYEQYF	TGCGCCAGCAGCTTAGCCTCTACTAGCGGGGGGATCTCCTACGAGCAGTACTTC
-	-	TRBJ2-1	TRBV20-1	CSASVVASGLYNEQFF	TGCAGTGCTAGTGTTGTCGCGAGCGGACTATACAATGAGCAGTTCTTC
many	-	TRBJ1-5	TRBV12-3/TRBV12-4	CASSFRAEPQHF	TGTGCCAGCAGTTTCCGGGCTGAGCCCCAGCATTTT